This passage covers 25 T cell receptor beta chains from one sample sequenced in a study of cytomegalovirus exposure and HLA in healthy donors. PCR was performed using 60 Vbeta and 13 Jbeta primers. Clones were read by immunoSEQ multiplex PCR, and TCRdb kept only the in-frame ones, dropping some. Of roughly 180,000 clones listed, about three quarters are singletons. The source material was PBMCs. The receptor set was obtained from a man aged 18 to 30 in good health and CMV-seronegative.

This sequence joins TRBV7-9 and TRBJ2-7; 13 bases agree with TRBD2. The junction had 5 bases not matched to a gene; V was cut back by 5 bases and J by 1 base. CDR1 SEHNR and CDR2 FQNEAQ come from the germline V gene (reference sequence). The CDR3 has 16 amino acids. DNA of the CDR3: TGTGCCAGCAGCCTTGGACTAGCGGGGGCTTCCTACGAGCAGTACTTC. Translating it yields CASSLGLAGASYEQYF. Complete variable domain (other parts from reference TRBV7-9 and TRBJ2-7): DTGVSQNPRHKITKRGQNVTFRCDPISEHNRLYWYRQTLGQGPEFLTYFQNEAQLEKSRLLSDRFSAERPKGSFSTLEIQRTEQGDSAMYLCASSLGLAGASYEQYFGPGTRLTVT.

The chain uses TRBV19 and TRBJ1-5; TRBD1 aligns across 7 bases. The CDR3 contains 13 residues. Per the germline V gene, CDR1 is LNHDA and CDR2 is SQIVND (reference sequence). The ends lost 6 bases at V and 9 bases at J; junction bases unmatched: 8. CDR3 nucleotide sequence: TGTGCCAGTAGGCGAGGACAGGACCGGCCCCAGCATTTT. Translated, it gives CASRRGQDRPQHF.

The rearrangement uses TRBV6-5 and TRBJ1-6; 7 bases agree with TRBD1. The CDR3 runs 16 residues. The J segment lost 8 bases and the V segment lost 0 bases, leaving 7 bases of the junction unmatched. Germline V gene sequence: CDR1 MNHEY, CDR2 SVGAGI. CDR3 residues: CASSYSLRGLDSPLHF. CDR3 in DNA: TGTGCCAGCAGTTACTCGTTAAGGGGGCTGGATTCACCCCTCCACTTT.

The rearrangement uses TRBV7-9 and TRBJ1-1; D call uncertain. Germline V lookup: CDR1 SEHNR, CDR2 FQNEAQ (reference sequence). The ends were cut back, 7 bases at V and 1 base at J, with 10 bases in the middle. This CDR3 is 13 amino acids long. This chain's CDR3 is CASIRYPNTEAFF. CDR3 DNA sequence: TGTGCCAGCATCAGATACCCGAACACTGAAGCTTTCTTT.

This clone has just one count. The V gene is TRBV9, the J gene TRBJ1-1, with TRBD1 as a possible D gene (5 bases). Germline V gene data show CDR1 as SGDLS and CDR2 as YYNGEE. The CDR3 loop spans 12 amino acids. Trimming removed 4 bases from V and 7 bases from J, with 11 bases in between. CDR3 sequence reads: CASSPGVGEAFF. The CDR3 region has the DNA TGTGCCAGCAGCCCGGGGGTCGGTGAAGCTTTCTTT.

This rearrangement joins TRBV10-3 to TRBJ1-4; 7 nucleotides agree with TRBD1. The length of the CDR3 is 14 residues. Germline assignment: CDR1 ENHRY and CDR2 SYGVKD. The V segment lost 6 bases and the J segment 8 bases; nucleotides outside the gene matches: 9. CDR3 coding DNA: TGTGCCATCAGCCCGACAGGGCGGGAAGAAAAACTGTTTTTT. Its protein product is CAISPTGREEKLFF.

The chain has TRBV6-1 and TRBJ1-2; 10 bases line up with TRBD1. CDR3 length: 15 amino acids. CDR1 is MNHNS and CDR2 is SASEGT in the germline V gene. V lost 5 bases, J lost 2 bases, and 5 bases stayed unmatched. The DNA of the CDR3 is TGTGCCAGCAGTACGAGACAGGGGGCCAACTATGGCTACACCTTC. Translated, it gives CASSTRQGANYGYTF.

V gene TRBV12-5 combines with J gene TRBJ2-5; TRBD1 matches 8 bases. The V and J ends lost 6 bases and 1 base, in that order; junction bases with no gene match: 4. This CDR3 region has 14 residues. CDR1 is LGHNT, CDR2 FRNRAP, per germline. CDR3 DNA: TGTGCTAGTGGAATACAGGGGGGCCAAGAGACCCAGTACTTC. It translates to CASGIQGGQETQYF.

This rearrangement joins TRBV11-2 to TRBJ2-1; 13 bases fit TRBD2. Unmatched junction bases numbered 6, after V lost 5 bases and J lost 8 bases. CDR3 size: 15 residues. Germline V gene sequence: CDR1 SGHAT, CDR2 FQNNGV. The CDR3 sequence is CASSRTSGRADEQFF. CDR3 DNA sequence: TGTGCCAGCAGCCGCACTAGCGGGAGGGCCGATGAGCAGTTCTTC.

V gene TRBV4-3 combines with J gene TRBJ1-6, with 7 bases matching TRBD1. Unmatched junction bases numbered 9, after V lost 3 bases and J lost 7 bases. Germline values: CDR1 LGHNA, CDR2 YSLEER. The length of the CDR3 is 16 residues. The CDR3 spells CASSHSTGVRNSPLHF. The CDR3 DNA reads TGCGCCAGCAGCCATTCTACAGGGGTTCGGAATTCACCCCTCCACTTT.

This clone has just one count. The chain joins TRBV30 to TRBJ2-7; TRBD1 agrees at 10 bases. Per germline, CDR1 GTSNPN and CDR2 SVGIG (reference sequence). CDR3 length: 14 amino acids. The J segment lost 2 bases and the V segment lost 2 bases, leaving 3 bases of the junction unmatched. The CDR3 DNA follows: TGTGCCTGGAGTAGGGGGACAGGGGCCTACGAGCAGTACTTC. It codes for CAWSRGTGAYEQYF.

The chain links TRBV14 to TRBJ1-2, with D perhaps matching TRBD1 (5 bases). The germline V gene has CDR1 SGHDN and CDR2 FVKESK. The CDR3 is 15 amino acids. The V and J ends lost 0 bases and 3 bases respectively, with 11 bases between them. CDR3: CASSQDLGLDYGYTF. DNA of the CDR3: TGTGCCAGCAGCCAAGATCTGGGGCTGGACTATGGCTACACCTTC.

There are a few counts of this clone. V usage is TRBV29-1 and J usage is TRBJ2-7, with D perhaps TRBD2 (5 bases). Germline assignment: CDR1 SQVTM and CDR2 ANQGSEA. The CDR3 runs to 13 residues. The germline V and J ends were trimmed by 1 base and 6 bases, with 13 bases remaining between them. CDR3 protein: CSVEARVAGEQYF. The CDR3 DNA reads TGCAGCGTTGAAGCGAGGGTCGCTGGCGAGCAGTACTTC.

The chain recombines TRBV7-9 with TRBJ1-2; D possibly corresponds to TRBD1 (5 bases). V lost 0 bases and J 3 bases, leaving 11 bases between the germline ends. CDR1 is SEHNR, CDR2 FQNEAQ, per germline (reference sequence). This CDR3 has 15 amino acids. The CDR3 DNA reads TGTGCCAGCAGCTTAGCGGGGGGACCGGACTATGGCTACACCTTC. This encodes CASSLAGGPDYGYTF.

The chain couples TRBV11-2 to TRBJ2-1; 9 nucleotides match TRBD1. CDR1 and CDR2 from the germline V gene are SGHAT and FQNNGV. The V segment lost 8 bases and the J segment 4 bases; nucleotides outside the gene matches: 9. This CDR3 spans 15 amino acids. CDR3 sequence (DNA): TGTGCCAGCGGAGAACAGGGGGCTTTTTACAATGAGCAGTTCTTC. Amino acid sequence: CASGEQGAFYNEQFF.

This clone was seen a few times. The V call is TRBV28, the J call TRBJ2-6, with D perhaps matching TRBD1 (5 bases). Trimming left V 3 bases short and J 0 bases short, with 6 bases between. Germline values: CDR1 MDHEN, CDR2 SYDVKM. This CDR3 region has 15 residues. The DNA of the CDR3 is TGTGCCAGCAGTTTTAGGGGCTCTGGGGCCAACGTCCTGACTTTC. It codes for CASSFRGSGANVLTF.

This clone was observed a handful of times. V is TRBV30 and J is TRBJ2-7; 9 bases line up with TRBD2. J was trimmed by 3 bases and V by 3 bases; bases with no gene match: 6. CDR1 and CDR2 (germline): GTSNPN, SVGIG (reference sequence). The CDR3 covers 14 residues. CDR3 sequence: CAWSGGLASYEQYF. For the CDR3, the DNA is TGTGCCTGGAGCGGTGGACTAGCGAGCTACGAGCAGTACTTC.

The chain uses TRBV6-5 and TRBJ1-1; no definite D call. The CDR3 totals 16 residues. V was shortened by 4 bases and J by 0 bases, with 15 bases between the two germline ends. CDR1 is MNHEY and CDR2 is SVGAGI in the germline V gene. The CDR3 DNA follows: TGTGCCAGCAGTTTGCGGCCGCCCGATATGAACACTGAAGCTTTCTTT. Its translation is CASSLRPPDMNTEAFF.

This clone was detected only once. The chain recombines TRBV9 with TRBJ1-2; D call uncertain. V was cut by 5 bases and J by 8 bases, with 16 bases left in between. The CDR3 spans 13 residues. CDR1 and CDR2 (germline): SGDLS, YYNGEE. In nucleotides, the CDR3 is TGTGCCAGCAGTAGACAATTCGGTCCAGGCTACACCTTC. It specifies CASSRQFGPGYTF.

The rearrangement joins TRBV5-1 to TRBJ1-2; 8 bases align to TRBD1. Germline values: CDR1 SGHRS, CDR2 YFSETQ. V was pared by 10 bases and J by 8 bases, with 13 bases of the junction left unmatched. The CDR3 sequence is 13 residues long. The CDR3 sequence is CAGRTGSEGGYTF. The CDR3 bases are TGCGCCGGAAGGACAGGGTCCGAAGGGGGCTACACCTTC.

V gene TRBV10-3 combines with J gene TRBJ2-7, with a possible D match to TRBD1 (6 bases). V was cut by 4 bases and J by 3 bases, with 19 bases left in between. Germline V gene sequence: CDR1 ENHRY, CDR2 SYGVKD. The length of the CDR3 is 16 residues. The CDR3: CAISGTGQYTNYEQYF. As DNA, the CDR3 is TGTGCCATCAGTGGAACAGGGCAGTATACTAACTACGAGCAGTACTTC.

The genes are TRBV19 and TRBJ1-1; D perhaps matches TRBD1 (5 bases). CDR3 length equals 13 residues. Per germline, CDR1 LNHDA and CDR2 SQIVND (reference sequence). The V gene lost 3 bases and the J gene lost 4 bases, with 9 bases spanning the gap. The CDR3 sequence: CASSIGGSTEAFF. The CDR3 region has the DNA TGTGCCAGTAGTATTGGGGGGAGCACTGAAGCTTTCTTT.

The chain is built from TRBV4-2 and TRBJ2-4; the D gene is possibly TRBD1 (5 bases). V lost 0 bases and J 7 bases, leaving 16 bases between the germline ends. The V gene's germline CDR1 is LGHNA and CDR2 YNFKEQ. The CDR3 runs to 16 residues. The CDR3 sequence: CASSQDKGSRFNIQYF. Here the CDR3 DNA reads TGTGCCAGCAGCCAAGACAAGGGGTCGAGATTCAACATTCAGTACTTC.

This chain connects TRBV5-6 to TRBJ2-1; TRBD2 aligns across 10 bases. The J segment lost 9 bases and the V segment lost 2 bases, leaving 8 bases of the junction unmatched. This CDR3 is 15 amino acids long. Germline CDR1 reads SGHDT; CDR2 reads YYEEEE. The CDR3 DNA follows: TGTGCCAGCAGCTTTATTGGACTAGCGGACCGTGAGCAGTTCTTC. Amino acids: CASSFIGLADREQFF.

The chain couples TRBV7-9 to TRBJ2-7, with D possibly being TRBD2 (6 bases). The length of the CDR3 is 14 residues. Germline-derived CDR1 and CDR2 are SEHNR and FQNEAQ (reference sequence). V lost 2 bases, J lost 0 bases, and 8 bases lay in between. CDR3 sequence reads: CASSLLADSYEQYF. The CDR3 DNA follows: TGTGCCAGCAGCTTATTAGCGGACTCCTACGAGCAGTACTTC.